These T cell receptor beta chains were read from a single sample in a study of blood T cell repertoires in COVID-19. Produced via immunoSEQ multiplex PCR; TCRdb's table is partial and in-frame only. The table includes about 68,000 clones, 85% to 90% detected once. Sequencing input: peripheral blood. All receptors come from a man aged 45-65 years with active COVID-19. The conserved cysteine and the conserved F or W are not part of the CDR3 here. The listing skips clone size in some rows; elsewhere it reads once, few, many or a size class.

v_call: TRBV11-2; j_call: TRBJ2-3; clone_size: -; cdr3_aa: ASSSGEGHPDTQY
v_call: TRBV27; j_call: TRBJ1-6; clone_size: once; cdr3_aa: ASSPTTGLLDSPLH
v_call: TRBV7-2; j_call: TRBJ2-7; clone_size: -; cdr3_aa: ASSPGLAGEGEQY
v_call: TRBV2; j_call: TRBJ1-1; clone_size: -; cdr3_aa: ASSETSRVTEAF
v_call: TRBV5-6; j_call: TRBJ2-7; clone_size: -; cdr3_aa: ASSFETEPYEQY
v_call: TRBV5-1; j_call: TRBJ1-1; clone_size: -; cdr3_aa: ASSLEGHTEAF
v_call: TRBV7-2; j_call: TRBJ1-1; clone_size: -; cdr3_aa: ASSPSRRGAEAF
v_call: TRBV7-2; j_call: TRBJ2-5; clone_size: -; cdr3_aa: ASSLFRGKETQY
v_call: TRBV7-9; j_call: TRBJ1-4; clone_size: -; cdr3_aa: ASSEGTVNEKLF
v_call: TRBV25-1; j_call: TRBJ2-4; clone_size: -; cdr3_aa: ASSETSGDQEDIQY
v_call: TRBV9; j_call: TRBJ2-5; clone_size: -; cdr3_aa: ASSAGRGPQETQY
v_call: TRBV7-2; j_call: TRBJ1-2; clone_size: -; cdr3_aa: ASSPRQGDYGYT